This TCR beta chain was sequenced during a study of vaccination and CD4 T cells after COVID-19. Study details: Six males and four females constituted the convalescent cohort, two of whom were Hispanic. The post-vaccine samples came a median about 77 days after dose two (range 14 to 241).

Per germline, CDR1 LNHDA and CDR2 SQIVND (reference sequence). This CDR3 has 14 residues. V shed 5 bases and J shed 3 bases, with 12 bases lying between them. Note on this clonotype: The antigen is unknown.

The treatment was: roughly 11-day PBMC culture with coronavirus spike peptide pools or control peptides (ViraFEST assay). Cultured CD4+ T cells had their DNA profiled by the Oncomine TCR Beta short-read assay. MiXCR, run by TCRdb on the PCR reads, gives a single entry per CDR3 protein. The table has about 20,000 distinct CDR3 sequences, about 38% seen once; the top ten hold about 28%. The gene calls are TRBV19 and TRBJ2-3; maybe TRBD1 (7 bases). This receptor was identified in a human donor who received a COVID-19 vaccine. The specimen comprised CD4+ T cells from blood, cultured in vitro, sampled before SARS-CoV-2 vaccination. CDR3 sequence reads: CASSPTGRTDTQYF. The CDR3 bases are TGTGCCAGTAGTCCGACAGGGAGGACAGATACGCAGTATTTT.